This record covers a single T cell receptor beta chain. Its antigen is as yet unknown. This entry is derived from a study of cytomegalovirus exposure and HLA in healthy donors. Across the study: Earlier findings included approximately 120 million unique TCR beta sequences obtained from some 180 million T cells.

The germline CDR1 and CDR2 sequences are ENHRY and SYGVKD. The CDR3 has 16 residues. The ends lost 4 bases at V and 4 bases at J; junction bases unmatched: 10. The PCR made use of 60 Vbeta and 13 Jbeta primers. Some clones are missing from TCRdb's copy, which holds only in-frame ones; the method was immunoSEQ multiplex PCR. The sample has about 43,000 clones, 60% to 70% seen once. Study observations and caveats: Researchers catalogued about 160 TCR beta chains as cytomegalovirus-associated. DRB1 showed the most TCR associations and HLA-C the fewest in a later analysis, as rates varied by HLA locus. Likely technical artifact: a cluster of highly shared sequence variants.

The gene calls are TRBV10-3 and TRBJ2-1, with 7 nucleotides matching TRBD2. The material sequenced was PBMCs. This receptor was obtained from a man aged 55 to 70 in good health and CMV-seropositive. The CDR3 nucleotides read TGTGCCATCAGTGTCCCCCGGGAGGCCACTTACAATGAGCAGTTCTTC. Translation: CAISVPREATYNEQFF.